The 20 T cell receptor beta chains given below trace back to one sample, sequenced in a study of early T cells in non-severe SARS-CoV-2 infection. TCRdb recomputed calls from the 5' RACE reads with MiXCR, one row per CDR3 protein. Found here are approximately 50,000 distinct CDR3 sequences, under 8.5% of them singletons; the top ten hold approximately 4%. The sequencing sample was made of whole blood. Receptors originate from an adult who was a healthcare worker with PCR-confirmed SARS-CoV-2 infection or an uninfected control (not recorded which).

V and J are TRBV7-6 and TRBJ2-5; 10 bases line up with TRBD2. J lost 1 base, V lost 4 bases, and 3 bases had no gene match. Germline lookup yields CDR1 SGHVS and CDR2 FNYEAQ. This CDR3 comprises 15 residues. The DNA of the CDR3 is TGTGCCAGCAGCTCTAGCGGGAGCGGCCAAGAGACCCAGTACTTC. As protein: CASSSSGSGQETQYF.

This chain uses TRBV6-5 with TRBJ1-3; no clear D gene. The CDR3 extends over 14 amino acids. V lost 2 bases to trimming and J lost 0 bases, with 5 bases between them. Germline loops: CDR1 MNHEY, CDR2 SVGAGI. CDR3 protein: CASSYEVSGNTIYF. In DNA, the CDR3 is TGTGCCAGCAGTTACGAAGTCTCTGGAAACACCATATATTTT.

This clonotype was seen a few times. This CDR3 is CASSPGTAGDQPQHF. CDR3 coding DNA: TGCGCCAGCAGCCCGGGGACGGCTGGGGATCAGCCCCAGCATTTT. The chain is built from TRBV5-1 and TRBJ1-5; D perhaps matches TRBD1 (5 bases). The V gene lost 4 bases and the J gene lost 5 bases, with 16 bases spanning the gap. The V gene's germline CDR1 is SGHRS and CDR2 YFSETQ. CDR3 length equals 15 residues.

There are a few counts of this clonotype. This chain links TRBV5-1 with TRBJ2-3; 11 nucleotides align to TRBD2. The junction had 11 bases not matched to a gene; V was cut back by 2 bases and J by 3 bases. CDR3 length equals 18 residues. Germline V gives CDR1 SGHRS, CDR2 YFSETQ. The CDR3 coding sequence is TGCGCCAGCAGCTTACCCCGACTAGCGGGGACCGTTACAGATACGCAGTATTTT. It yields the protein CASSLPRLAGTVTDTQYF.

This clonotype was seen repeatedly, ten times or more. The genes are TRBV12-3 or TRBV12-4 and TRBJ1-5, with 7 bases identical to TRBD1. CDR3 length equals 14 residues. V trimming: 6 bases; J trimming: 5 bases; junction bases outside the gene matches: 7. CDR3 DNA sequence: TGTGCCAGCAGCAAAGACAGGGACGATCAGCCCCAGCATTTT. Its protein product is CASSKDRDDQPQHF.

This clonotype was observed a handful of times. The chain is built from TRBV28 and TRBJ2-2, with unresolved D. The V end was cut by 5 bases, the J end by 2 bases, with 15 bases between. This CDR3 has 16 residues. The germline gives CDR1 MDHEN, CDR2 SYDVKM. CDR3 DNA sequence: TGTGCCAGCAGTAGACTCGGAGTTACCAACACCGGGGAGCTGTTTTTT. Translated, it gives CASSRLGVTNTGELFF.

The rearrangement uses TRBV12-3 or TRBV12-4 and TRBJ2-7; TRBD2 matches 8 bases. V lost 5 bases, J lost 2 bases, and 11 bases stayed unmatched. CDR3 length: 16 amino acids. CDR3 DNA sequence: TGTGCCAGCAGTCCGGAACTAGCGGCGCCCCCCTACGAGCAGTACTTC. Amino acid sequence: CASSPELAAPPYEQYF.

In this sample, this clonotype turned up many times. This rearrangement joins TRBV6-6 to TRBJ2-7; no reliable D call. V shed 1 base and J shed 7 bases, with 14 bases lying between them. The CDR3 runs to 14 residues. Germline V gene data show CDR1 as MNHNY and CDR2 as SVGAGI (reference sequence). The CDR3 region has the DNA TGTGCCAGCAGTTACTTGGCTACCTCGCGGGAGCAGTACTTC. Translating gives CASSYLATSREQYF.

This chain links TRBV12-3 or TRBV12-4 with TRBJ2-7; TRBD2 is a possible D gene (5 bases). Trimming pared 4 bases from V and 7 bases from J, leaving 17 bases between. The CDR3 has 14 amino acids. The CDR3 nucleotides read TGTGCCAGCAGTTCCCGTCCGAGGGAAGGGGAGCAGTACTTC. Translation: CASSSRPREGEQYF.

The chain joins TRBV11-2 to TRBJ2-2; 7 positions match TRBD1. The CDR3 contains 14 residues. Germline CDR1 SGHAT, CDR2 FQNNGV. Trimming cost V 5 bases and J 8 bases; bases outside gene matches: 8. The CDR3 DNA reads as TGTGCCAGCAGCACGGACAGGCAGACAGGGGAGCTGTTTTTT. This codes for CASSTDRQTGELFF.

This clonotype was counted between two and nine times. This chain links TRBV20-1 with TRBJ2-2; TRBD2 aligns across 11 bases. Germline-derived CDR1 and CDR2 are DFQATT and SNEGSKA (reference sequence). The ends lost 6 bases at V and 4 bases at J; junction bases unmatched: 10. The CDR3 extends over 16 amino acids. CDR3 amino acids: CSALPSGRRSTGELFF. The CDR3 DNA follows: TGCAGTGCCTTGCCTAGCGGGAGGAGAAGCACCGGGGAGCTGTTTTTT.

This clonotype has a handful of counts. This chain uses TRBV24-1 with TRBJ2-3; 12 bases are a match to TRBD2. CDR1 and CDR2 (germline): KGHDR, SFDVKD. The V segment lost 9 bases and the J segment 6 bases; nucleotides outside the gene matches: 6. The CDR3 sequence is 14 residues long. As DNA, the CDR3 is TGTGCCACCTCCCTAGCGGGAGGGGGGGATACGCAGTATTTT. It translates to CATSLAGGGDTQYF.

This clonotype was found many times. The junction differs from germline at one of its ends, possibly a read error. The chain couples TRBV2 to TRBJ2-1; D may be TRBD2 (5 bases). This CDR3 spans 12 amino acids. CDR1 and CDR2 from the germline V gene are SNHLY and FYNNEI. CDR3 region: CASRDFPSEPFF. In nucleotides, the CDR3 is TGTGCCAGCAGGGACTTCCCTTCCGAGCCGTTCTTC. The full variable domain, completed using reference TRBV2 and TRBJ2-1, is EPEVTQTPSHQVTQMGQEVILRCVPISNHLYFYWYRQILGQKVEFLVSFYNNEISEKSEIFDDQFSVERPDGSNFTLKIRSTKLEDSAMYFCASRDFPSEPFFGPGTRLTVL.

Notes on this clonotype: A read error is possible here, since a much larger clone lies one base away. V and J are TRBV12-3 or TRBV12-4 and TRBJ2-1; D call uncertain. The CDR3 spans 16 residues. Trimming took off 5 bases at V and 8 bases at J, with 22 bases between the two ends. The CDR3: CASSPVTRRRVYEQFF. CDR3 sequence (DNA): TGTGCCAGCAGTCCCGTGACGCGGCGACGTGTCTATGAGCAGTTCTTC.

The chain couples TRBV18 to TRBJ2-1, with 7 bases that match TRBD1. V dropped 3 bases and J dropped 3; count of bases not matched to a gene: 5. CDR1 KGHSH and CDR2 LQKENI come from the germline V gene. The length of the CDR3 is 15 residues. In nucleotides, the CDR3 is TGTGCCAGCTCACCGGTAGGGGGCTTCTACAATGAGCAGTTCTTC. Its protein is CASSPVGGFYNEQFF.

This chain uses TRBV27 with TRBJ2-4; a possible D gene is TRBD2 (5 bases). This CDR3 has 16 amino acids. CDR1 is MNHEY and CDR2 is SMNVEV in the germline V gene (reference sequence). Trimming took 4 bases from V and 0 from J, leaving 13 bases between them. In DNA form, the CDR3 reads TGTGCCAGCAGTTCCCCGGGCGGGCAAGCCAAAAACATTCAGTACTTC. The encoded protein is CASSSPGGQAKNIQYF.

This clonotype was seen only a few times. The chain joins TRBV3-1 to TRBJ2-2; no reliable D call. The CDR3 covers 12 residues. CDR1 is LGHDT, CDR2 YNNKEL, per germline (reference sequence). The germline V and J ends were trimmed by 7 bases and 4 bases, with 7 bases remaining between them. The CDR3: CASNTITGELFF. CDR3 sequence (DNA): TGTGCCAGCAACACCATCACCGGGGAGCTGTTTTTT.

This clonotype came up many times. The V and J genes are TRBV12-3 or TRBV12-4 and TRBJ1-6; the match to TRBD1 covers 9 bases. The V gene end was trimmed by 5 bases and the J gene end by 10 bases; junction bases not matched to a gene: 9. The CDR3 runs 15 residues. The CDR3: CASSPTGGGGSPLHF. The CDR3 DNA sequence: TGTGCCAGCAGTCCAACAGGGGGCGGCGGCTCACCCCTCCACTTT.

A note on this clonotype: It may be a read error: a sequence one base away is much more abundant. The V and J genes are TRBV20-1 and TRBJ2-1; D is perhaps TRBD1 (6 bases). The CDR3 totals 13 residues. Trimming removed 8 bases at V and 9 bases at J, with 20 bases between. Per germline, CDR1 DFQATT and CDR2 SNEGSKA (reference sequence). The CDR3 sequence: CSTSCRDTGEQFF. The DNA for the CDR3 is TGCAGTACTTCGTGCCGGGACACGGGTGAGCAGTTCTTC.

The chain links TRBV19 to TRBJ2-1, with 7 bases identical to TRBD2. Germline V gene sequence: CDR1 LNHDA, CDR2 SQIVND (reference sequence). The V and J ends lost 6 bases and 10 bases, in that order; junction bases with no gene match: 3. The CDR3 extends over 11 amino acids. This CDR3 reads CASSPGLEQFF. The CDR3 DNA is TGTGCCAGTAGCCCGGGACTAGAGCAGTTCTTC.